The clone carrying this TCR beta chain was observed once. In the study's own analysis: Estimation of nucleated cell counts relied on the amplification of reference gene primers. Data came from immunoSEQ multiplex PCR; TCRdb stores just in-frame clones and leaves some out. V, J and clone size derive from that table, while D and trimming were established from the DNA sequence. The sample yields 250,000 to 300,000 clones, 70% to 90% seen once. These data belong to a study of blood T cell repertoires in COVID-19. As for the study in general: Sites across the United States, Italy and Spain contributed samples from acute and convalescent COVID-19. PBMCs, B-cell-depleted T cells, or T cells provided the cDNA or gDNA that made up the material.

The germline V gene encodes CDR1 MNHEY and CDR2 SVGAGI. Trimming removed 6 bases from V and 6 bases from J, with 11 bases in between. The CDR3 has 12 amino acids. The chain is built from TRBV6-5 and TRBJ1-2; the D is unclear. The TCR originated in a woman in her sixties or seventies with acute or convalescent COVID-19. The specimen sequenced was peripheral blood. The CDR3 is CASRPRGNGYTF. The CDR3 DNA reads TGTGCCAGCAGGCCACGAGGAAATGGCTACACCTTC.